This T cell receptor beta chain was profiled in a study of blood T cell repertoires in COVID-19. Across the study: Specimens from acute and convalescent COVID-19 originated in the United States, Italy and Spain. PBMCs, B-cell-depleted T cells, or T cells provided the cDNA or gDNA that made up the material.

This clone was detected only once. Per the study methods: Reference gene primers were amplified, and this amplification served to estimate nucleated cell counts. Profiling relied on immunoSEQ multiplex PCR, and the TCRdb table lists in-frame clones only, not all of them. V, J and clone size are those of that table, while D and trimming were read from the DNA. There are roughly 190,000 clones in the sample; roughly 84% occur only once, and 5% to 8% lies in the top ten. The receptor was derived from a woman between 40 and 50 years old who had recovered from COVID-19. Sequenced: peripheral blood.

The CDR3 protein is CASSDPGTSYNEQFF. In DNA, the CDR3 is TGCGCCAGCAGCGATCCCGGGACTAGCTACAATGAGCAGTTCTTC. This chain links TRBV5-1 with TRBJ2-1; 8 bases align to TRBD2. This CDR3 spans 15 amino acids. Losses at the gene ends were 4 bases for V and 3 bases for J; bases not matched to a gene: 6. Germline V lookup: CDR1 SGHRS, CDR2 YFSETQ.